Each of the 23 T cell receptor beta chains below was sequenced from the same sample in a study of blood T cell repertoires in COVID-19. The method was immunoSEQ multiplex PCR; TCRdb's version includes in-frame clones alone and lacks a portion of them. In the table there are 200,000 to 250,000 clones, roughly 80% of which are singletons. The sample consisted of peripheral blood. These receptors were taken from a woman aged 80 or older with acute or convalescent COVID-19.

The rearrangement links TRBV4-3 to TRBJ1-2; D might be TRBD1 (5 bases). There are 17 residues in the CDR3. Trimming pared 0 bases from V and 0 bases from J, leaving 14 bases between. Per germline, CDR1 LGHNA and CDR2 YSLEER. The chain's CDR3 is CASSQDRGDGTNYGYTF. CDR3 nucleotides: TGCGCCAGCAGCCAAGACCGGGGGGATGGGACTAACTATGGCTACACCTTC.

The chain employs TRBV2 and TRBJ1-6; D may be TRBD1 (5 bases). CDR3 size: 12 residues. Trimming took 3 bases from V and 10 from J, leaving 7 bases between them. Germline CDR1 SNHLY, CDR2 FYNNEI. Here the CDR3 reads CASSDAGSPLHF. CDR3 coding DNA: TGTGCCAGCAGTGATGCAGGGTCACCCCTCCACTTT.

The chain uses TRBV9 and TRBJ2-2; a possible D gene is TRBD1 (5 bases). Trimming pared 4 bases from V and 0 bases from J, leaving 16 bases between. In germline, CDR1 is SGDLS, CDR2 YYNGEE. CDR3 length: 17 residues. The CDR3 coding sequence is TGTGCCAGCAGCTATTCAGTCCAGGACACGAACACCGGGGAGCTGTTTTTT. As protein: CASSYSVQDTNTGELFF.

The rearrangement joins TRBV18 to TRBJ1-6, with no clear D. Germline CDR1 KGHSH, CDR2 LQKENI. Trimming removed 3 bases at V and 6 bases at J, with 15 bases between. The length of the CDR3 is 16 residues. The CDR3 DNA reads TGTGCCAGCTCACCTAAGGTGCGGGGTGCTAATTCACCCCTCCACTTT. Translating it yields CASSPKVRGANSPLHF.

The chain is built from TRBV6-1 and TRBJ1-4; D is possibly TRBD1 (5 bases). This CDR3 region has 14 residues. Germline-derived CDR1 and CDR2 are MNHNS and SASEGT. The V and J ends lost 2 bases and 10 bases respectively, with 14 bases between them. CDR3 loop: CASSELTEWGKLFF. In DNA form, the CDR3 reads TGTGCCAGCAGTGAATTGACAGAGTGGGGAAAACTGTTTTTT.

V is TRBV5-1 and J is TRBJ2-7; 10 bases agree with TRBD2. V lost 0 bases and J lost 2; bases outside the gene matches: 5. Germline V gene data show CDR1 as SGHRS and CDR2 as YFSETQ. The CDR3 is made up of 16 amino acids. CDR3 in amino acids: CASSLVGTSATYEQYF. The CDR3 DNA is TGCGCCAGCAGCTTGGTAGGGACTAGCGCCACCTACGAGCAGTACTTC.

The rearrangement links TRBV5-1 to TRBJ2-3; 11 nucleotides line up with TRBD2. V shed 0 bases, J shed 2 bases, and the junction held 8 bases outside the gene matches. The CDR3 loop spans 18 amino acids. Looked up from germline, CDR1 is SGHRS and CDR2 is YFSETQ. For the CDR3, the DNA is TGCGCCAGCAGCTTGGGCGGGACTAGCGGATACAACACAGATACGCAGTATTTT. Translation: CASSLGGTSGYNTDTQYF.

This clone was counted a few times. The chain links TRBV18 to TRBJ2-3; D is perhaps TRBD1 (6 bases). The CDR3 spans 18 residues. Per the germline V gene, CDR1 is KGHSH and CDR2 is LQKENI. Between the trimmed V and J ends, which lost 3 bases and 5 bases, there was a span of 24 bases. The CDR3 region is CASSPFAPTGLGGDTQYF. CDR3 sequence (DNA): TGTGCCAGCTCACCCTTCGCCCCCACTGGCCTAGGGGGAGATACGCAGTATTTT. The whole variable domain, filled in from reference TRBV18 and TRBJ2-3, reads NAGVMQNPRHLVRRRGQEARLRCSPMKGHSHVYWYRQLPEEGLKFMVYLQKENIIDESGMPKERFSAEFPKEGPSILRIQQVVRGDSAAYFCASSPFAPTGLGGDTQYFGPGTRLTVL.

The chain joins TRBV7-3 to TRBJ2-2; D is uncertain. Per germline, CDR1 SGHTA and CDR2 FQGTGA. V shed 3 bases and J shed 1 base, with 6 bases lying between them. The CDR3 has 14 residues. CDR3 amino acids: CASSLNGNTGELFF. In nucleotides, the CDR3 is TGTGCCAGCAGCTTGAACGGGAACACCGGGGAGCTGTTTTTT.

V usage is TRBV29-1 and J usage is TRBJ1-1, with TRBD1 matching over 10 bases. The CDR3 has 15 amino acids. Trimming removed 3 bases from V and 4 bases from J; junction bases left unmatched: 8. Germline CDR1 SQVTM, CDR2 ANQGSEA. CDR3 DNA sequence: TGCAGCGTTGATAATTGGCGGACAGGGGGCACTGAAGCTTTCTTT. Amino acids: CSVDNWRTGGTEAFF.

The gene calls are TRBV2 and TRBJ1-2, with D perhaps matching TRBD1 (5 bases). There are 14 residues in the CDR3. In germline, CDR1 is SNHLY, CDR2 FYNNEI. Trimming removed 9 bases from V and 1 base from J, with 15 bases in between. The CDR3 sequence: CAREGTGDNYGYTF. The CDR3 coding sequence is TGTGCCAGAGAAGGGACGGGGGATAACTATGGCTACACCTTC.

This clone was counted between two and nine times. The sample has other DNA sequences that encode this CDR3 too. The chain has TRBV24-1 and TRBJ2-6; 9 nucleotides agree with TRBD1. The CDR3 extends over 16 amino acids. The V segment lost 7 bases and the J segment 4 bases; nucleotides outside the gene matches: 7. Germline V gene lookup returns CDR1 KGHDR and CDR2 SFDVKD. In nucleotides, the CDR3 is TGTGCCACCAGCGAGACAGGGGGACCAGGGGCCAACGTCCTGACTTTC. It encodes CATSETGGPGANVLTF.

The chain uses TRBV28 and TRBJ1-2, with D maybe TRBD1 (6 bases). With 1 base removed from V and 6 bases from J, the gap between germline ends came to 12 bases. The CDR3 is 14 amino acids. Germline V gene lookup returns CDR1 MDHEN and CDR2 SYDVKM. CDR3 in amino acids: CASSLYGAGDGYTF. The DNA for the CDR3 is TGTGCCAGCAGTTTATATGGGGCAGGGGATGGCTACACCTTC.

The J gene is TRBJ2-7, the V gene TRBV11-1, with D tentatively TRBD1 (6 bases). The germline CDR1 and CDR2 sequences are SGHAT and FQDESV (reference sequence). The CDR3 contains 14 residues. Trimming removed 5 bases from V and 0 bases from J, with 11 bases in between. CDR3 DNA: TGTGCCAGCAGCCTAGACAGGTACTCCTACGAGCAGTACTTC. Translating it yields CASSLDRYSYEQYF. The full variable domain, rest sourced from reference TRBV11-1 and TRBJ2-7, is EAEVAQSPRYKITEKSQAVAFWCDPISGHATLYWYRQILGQGPELLVQFQDESVVDDSQLPKDRFSAERLKGVDSTLKIQPAELGDSAMYLCASSLDRYSYEQYFGPGTRLTVT.

The rearrangement uses TRBV7-9 and TRBJ1-5; D perhaps matches TRBD1 (5 bases). Deletions cut 5 bases from V and 5 bases from J, with 10 bases between. The CDR3 length is 13 residues. Germline assignment: CDR1 SEHNR and CDR2 FQNEAQ (reference sequence). The CDR3 loop is CASSRGTDQPQHF. The CDR3 bases are TGTGCCAGCAGCCGCGGGACCGATCAGCCCCAGCATTTT.

The rearrangement links TRBV30 to TRBJ1-1, with D possibly TRBD1 on 6 matching bases. Trimming left V 5 bases short and J 1 base short, with 14 bases between. This CDR3 region has 14 residues. Germline V gene data show CDR1 as GTSNPN and CDR2 as SVGIG (reference sequence). The chain's CDR3 is CAWGPGTPNTEAFF. The CDR3 nucleotides read TGTGCCTGGGGGCCCGGGACACCGAACACTGAAGCTTTCTTT.

The rearrangement joins TRBV6-5 to TRBJ1-2; D might be TRBD1 (6 bases). CDR1 is MNHEY and CDR2 is SVGAGI in the germline V gene. This CDR3 has 15 residues. V was shortened by 7 bases and J by 5 bases, with 20 bases between the two germline ends. The CDR3 DNA follows: TGTGCCAGCATCCTCCTGGACAGTTTTCAATATGGCTACACCTTC. Its translation is CASILLDSFQYGYTF.

The rearrangement links TRBV10-3 to TRBJ1-1, with a tentative D call TRBD1 (6 bases). The CDR3 is 16 amino acids. Germline V CDR1 and CDR2: ENHRY, SYGVKD. The V end was cut by 4 bases, the J end by 1 base, with 16 bases between. CDR3 region: CAISGSARGGNTEAFF. CDR3 DNA: TGTGCCATCAGTGGATCCGCAAGAGGGGGGAACACTGAAGCTTTCTTT.

This clone was picked up a small number of times. The chain employs TRBV3-1 (or the pseudogene TRBV3-2) and TRBJ2-3, with 7 positions matching TRBD1. This CDR3 spans 16 amino acids. CDR1 LGHDT and CDR2 YNNKEL come from the germline V gene (reference sequence). The V segment lost 2 bases and the J segment 2 bases; nucleotides outside the gene matches: 7. The CDR3 here is CASSQSGTVNTDTQYF. DNA of the CDR3: TGTGCCAGCAGCCAATCAGGGACAGTGAACACAGATACGCAGTATTTT.

There are a few counts of this clone. The chain links TRBV5-1 to TRBJ2-5; D might be TRBD2 (7 bases). The CDR3 is 16 amino acids. The V end was cut by 3 bases, the J end by 1 base, with 16 bases between. Per the germline V gene, CDR1 is SGHRS and CDR2 is YFSETQ. DNA of the CDR3: TGCGCCAGCAGCTACCTGCTGGGAGGGGGCCAAGAGACCCAGTACTTC. Its protein is CASSYLLGGGQETQYF.

The chain links TRBV21-1 to TRBJ2-7; the table assigns TRBD2, which was not confirmed against the DNA. TRBV21-1 is reported as a pseudogene. This CDR3 has 18 amino acids. CDR3 region: CASSIHPLAGGPGDEQYF. The CDR3 DNA reads TGTGCCAGCAGCATACACCCCCTAGCGGGAGGCCCGGGAGACGAGCAGTACTTC.

This rearrangement joins TRBV19 to TRBJ1-5, with D uncertain. Germline-derived CDR1 and CDR2 are LNHDA and SQIVND (reference sequence). This CDR3 has 14 amino acids. V lost 5 bases and J 6 bases, leaving 14 bases between the germline ends. The CDR3 is CASSPQVDGQPQHF. CDR3 nucleotide sequence: TGTGCCAGTAGTCCCCAGGTAGACGGTCAGCCCCAGCATTTT.

V and J are TRBV20-1 and TRBJ2-7, with D maybe TRBD2 (5 bases). Trimming cost V 5 bases and J 4 bases, with 9 bases left between them. The CDR3 has 11 amino acids. Germline CDR1 and CDR2: DFQATT and SNEGSKA (reference sequence). CDR3 in amino acids: CSACERYEQYF. CDR3 bases: TGCAGTGCTTGCGAGCGGTACGAGCAGTACTTC.